Shown below are 16 T cell receptor beta chains from a single sample sequenced in a study of early T cells in non-severe SARS-CoV-2 infection (dated by TCRdb to about 2021). Library construction relied on 5' RACE. Sequenced using a NextSeq 500. In TCRdb, the public reads were trimmed at Q25 with fastp and aligned with MiXCR, with productive beta chains retained. Rows with a matching CDR3 protein are joined into one entry that keeps the most common DNA and genes. The sample table shows some 25,000 distinct CDR3 sequences, and 5.5% are seen once. The top ten clonotypes cover 2% to 2.5% of the sample. Material for sequencing was whole blood. These TCRs come from an adult who was a healthcare worker with PCR-confirmed SARS-CoV-2 infection or an uninfected control (not recorded which).

Many counts were recorded for this clonotype. This chain links TRBV20-1 with TRBJ1-1; possibly TRBD1 for D (5 bases). Trimming shortened V by 6 bases and J by 1 base, and 18 bases separated the two germline ends. CDR3 length: 15 amino acids. Germline V CDR1 and CDR2: DFQATT, SNEGSKA (reference sequence). This CDR3 reads CSAPPEGRPNTEAFF. In DNA, the CDR3 is TGCAGTGCGCCCCCCGAGGGACGGCCGAACACTGAAGCTTTCTTT.

The rearrangement joins TRBV20-1 to TRBJ1-2, with D perhaps TRBD1 (6 bases). Germline V gene lookup returns CDR1 DFQATT and CDR2 SNEGSKA (reference sequence). The ends were cut back, 3 bases at V and 11 bases at J, with 16 bases in the middle. The CDR3 has 12 residues. As DNA, the CDR3 is TGCAGTGCTAGGCTCCAGTTAGGGGGGTACACCTTC. It encodes CSARLQLGGYTF.

About this clonotype itself: An end of the junction differs from the germline gene, which may be a read error. This chain joins TRBV6-6 and TRBJ1-1; D unclear. Germline-derived CDR1 and CDR2 are MNHNY and SVGAGI (reference sequence). CDR3 length: 12 residues. CDR3 in DNA: TGTGCCAGCAGCCGCGAGAGTCGCCGGCCCATCTTT. It yields the protein CASSRESRRPIF.

This clonotype was seen only a few times. The rearrangement uses TRBV7-8 and TRBJ2-1, with D perhaps TRBD2 (5 bases). CDR3 size: 13 residues. Germline V gives CDR1 SGHVS, CDR2 FQNEAQ. Trimming took 2 bases from V and 6 from J, leaving 8 bases between them. In DNA form, the CDR3 reads TGTGCCAGCAGCTTATCGCGGGTCAATGAGCAGTTCTTC. Residues: CASSLSRVNEQFF.

The CDR3 loop reads CASSPGLAGVNEQFF. The CDR3 nucleotides are TGTGCCAGCAGTCCGGGACTAGCGGGGGTCAATGAGCAGTTCTTC. J is TRBJ2-1 and V is TRBV12-3 or TRBV12-4; 14 bases align to TRBD2. J was trimmed by 6 bases and V by 5 bases; bases with no gene match: 3. The CDR3 consists of 15 residues.

This clonotype was seen more than once but under ten times. The chain couples TRBV7-8 to TRBJ1-6, with D unresolved. This CDR3 spans 18 amino acids. The germline gives CDR1 SGHVS, CDR2 FQNEAQ. The V gene lost 5 bases and the J gene lost 0 bases, with 17 bases spanning the gap. The CDR3 DNA reads as TGTGCCAGCAGCCCTCGAGGACTCAGTAGCTCCTATAATTCACCCCTCCACTTT. Its translation is CASSPRGLSSSYNSPLHF.

There are many counts of this clonotype. The chain carries TRBV12-3 or TRBV12-4 and TRBJ1-2, with a tentative D call TRBD1 (5 bases). Trimming stripped 1 base from V and 3 bases from J, with 18 bases between. This CDR3 is built from 17 residues. This chain's CDR3 is CASSLVPAGFGDYGYTF. The CDR3 bases are TGTGCCAGCAGTTTAGTACCGGCAGGGTTTGGGGACTATGGCTACACCTTC.

This clonotype was seen ten or more times. The chain couples TRBV2 to TRBJ2-3; D call uncertain. The CDR3 consists of 11 residues. Trimming removed 6 bases at V and 4 bases at J, with 5 bases between. Germline CDR1 is SNHLY and CDR2 is FYNNEI. CDR3 DNA: TGTGCCAGCAGGGTTGCAGATACGCAGTATTTT. Residues: CASRVADTQYF.

This clonotype was found many times. The chain recombines TRBV11-2 with TRBJ1-1, with 8 bases that match TRBD1. The CDR3 extends over 13 amino acids. Germline CDR1 and CDR2: SGHAT and FQNNGV. Trimming cost V 5 bases and J 4 bases; bases outside gene matches: 3. CDR3 residues: CASSRRGLTEAFF. The CDR3 DNA reads TGTGCCAGCAGCCGCAGGGGGCTCACTGAAGCTTTCTTT.

The V call is TRBV4-2, the J call TRBJ1-1; D remains ambiguous. The CDR3 loop spans 15 amino acids. Trimming took off 4 bases at V and 1 base at J, with 13 bases between the two ends. Germline V CDR1 and CDR2: LGHNA, YNFKEQ. DNA for the CDR3: TGTGCCAGCAGCCTCAACCGCCAGGCGAACACTGAAGCTTTCTTT. Its translation: CASSLNRQANTEAFF.

This clonotype has a handful of counts. The genes are TRBV4-2 and TRBJ1-6; a weak D match, TRBD1 (5 bases). Trimming shortened V by 0 bases and J by 7 bases, and 13 bases separated the two germline ends. The CDR3 contains 16 residues. CDR1 is LGHNA, CDR2 YNFKEQ, per germline. CDR3 protein: CASSQEWVTVNSPLHF. CDR3 in DNA: TGTGCCAGCAGCCAAGAATGGGTGACAGTCAATTCACCCCTCCACTTT.

This clonotype was recorded many times. The chain links TRBV12-3 or TRBV12-4 to TRBJ2-7; D gene unclear. The CDR3 covers 13 residues. V was clipped by 3 bases and J by 3 bases, with 9 bases between them. The CDR3 DNA is TGTGCCAGCAGTTTTTTCCCCTTCTACGAGCAGTACTTC. Protein product: CASSFFPFYEQYF.

V gene TRBV7-3 combines with J gene TRBJ2-7; D not resolved. Deletions cut 2 bases from V and 0 bases from J, with 11 bases between. The V gene's germline CDR1 is SGHTA and CDR2 FQGTGA. The CDR3 covers 15 residues. CDR3 sequence (DNA): TGTGCCAGCAGCTTATCTCCTGTGAGCTCCTACGAGCAGTACTTC. Translating it yields CASSLSPVSSYEQYF.

V gene TRBV6-6 combines with J gene TRBJ2-1; possibly TRBD1 or TRBD2 for D (5 bases each). Germline values: CDR1 MNHNY, CDR2 SVGAGI (reference sequence). The V and J ends lost 6 bases and 7 bases respectively, with 7 bases between them. CDR3 length: 11 amino acids. The CDR3 nucleotides are TGTGCCAGCAGAGAGGGGAATGAGCAGTTCTTC. It is translated as CASREGNEQFF.

This clonotype was counted many times. The chain links TRBV5-6 to TRBJ2-4; possibly TRBD1 or TRBD2 for D (5 bases each). Germline V lookup: CDR1 SGHDT, CDR2 YYEEEE. The germline V and J ends were trimmed by 4 bases and 8 bases, with 13 bases remaining between them. This CDR3 region has 13 residues. The CDR3 loop is CASSLGRGHIQYF. CDR3 nucleotides: TGTGCCAGCAGCCTAGGAAGGGGACACATTCAGTACTTC.

In its sample, this clonotype was seen many times. The rearrangement links TRBV11-2 to TRBJ2-3, with 10 positions matching TRBD2. V was clipped by 5 bases and J by 2 bases; unmatched bases: 10. The CDR3 sequence is 17 residues long. Germline CDR1 reads SGHAT; CDR2 reads FQNNGV. The CDR3 is CASSPISGGTPTDTQYF. Written as DNA, the CDR3 is TGTGCCAGCAGCCCCATTAGCGGGGGGACTCCCACAGATACGCAGTATTTT.